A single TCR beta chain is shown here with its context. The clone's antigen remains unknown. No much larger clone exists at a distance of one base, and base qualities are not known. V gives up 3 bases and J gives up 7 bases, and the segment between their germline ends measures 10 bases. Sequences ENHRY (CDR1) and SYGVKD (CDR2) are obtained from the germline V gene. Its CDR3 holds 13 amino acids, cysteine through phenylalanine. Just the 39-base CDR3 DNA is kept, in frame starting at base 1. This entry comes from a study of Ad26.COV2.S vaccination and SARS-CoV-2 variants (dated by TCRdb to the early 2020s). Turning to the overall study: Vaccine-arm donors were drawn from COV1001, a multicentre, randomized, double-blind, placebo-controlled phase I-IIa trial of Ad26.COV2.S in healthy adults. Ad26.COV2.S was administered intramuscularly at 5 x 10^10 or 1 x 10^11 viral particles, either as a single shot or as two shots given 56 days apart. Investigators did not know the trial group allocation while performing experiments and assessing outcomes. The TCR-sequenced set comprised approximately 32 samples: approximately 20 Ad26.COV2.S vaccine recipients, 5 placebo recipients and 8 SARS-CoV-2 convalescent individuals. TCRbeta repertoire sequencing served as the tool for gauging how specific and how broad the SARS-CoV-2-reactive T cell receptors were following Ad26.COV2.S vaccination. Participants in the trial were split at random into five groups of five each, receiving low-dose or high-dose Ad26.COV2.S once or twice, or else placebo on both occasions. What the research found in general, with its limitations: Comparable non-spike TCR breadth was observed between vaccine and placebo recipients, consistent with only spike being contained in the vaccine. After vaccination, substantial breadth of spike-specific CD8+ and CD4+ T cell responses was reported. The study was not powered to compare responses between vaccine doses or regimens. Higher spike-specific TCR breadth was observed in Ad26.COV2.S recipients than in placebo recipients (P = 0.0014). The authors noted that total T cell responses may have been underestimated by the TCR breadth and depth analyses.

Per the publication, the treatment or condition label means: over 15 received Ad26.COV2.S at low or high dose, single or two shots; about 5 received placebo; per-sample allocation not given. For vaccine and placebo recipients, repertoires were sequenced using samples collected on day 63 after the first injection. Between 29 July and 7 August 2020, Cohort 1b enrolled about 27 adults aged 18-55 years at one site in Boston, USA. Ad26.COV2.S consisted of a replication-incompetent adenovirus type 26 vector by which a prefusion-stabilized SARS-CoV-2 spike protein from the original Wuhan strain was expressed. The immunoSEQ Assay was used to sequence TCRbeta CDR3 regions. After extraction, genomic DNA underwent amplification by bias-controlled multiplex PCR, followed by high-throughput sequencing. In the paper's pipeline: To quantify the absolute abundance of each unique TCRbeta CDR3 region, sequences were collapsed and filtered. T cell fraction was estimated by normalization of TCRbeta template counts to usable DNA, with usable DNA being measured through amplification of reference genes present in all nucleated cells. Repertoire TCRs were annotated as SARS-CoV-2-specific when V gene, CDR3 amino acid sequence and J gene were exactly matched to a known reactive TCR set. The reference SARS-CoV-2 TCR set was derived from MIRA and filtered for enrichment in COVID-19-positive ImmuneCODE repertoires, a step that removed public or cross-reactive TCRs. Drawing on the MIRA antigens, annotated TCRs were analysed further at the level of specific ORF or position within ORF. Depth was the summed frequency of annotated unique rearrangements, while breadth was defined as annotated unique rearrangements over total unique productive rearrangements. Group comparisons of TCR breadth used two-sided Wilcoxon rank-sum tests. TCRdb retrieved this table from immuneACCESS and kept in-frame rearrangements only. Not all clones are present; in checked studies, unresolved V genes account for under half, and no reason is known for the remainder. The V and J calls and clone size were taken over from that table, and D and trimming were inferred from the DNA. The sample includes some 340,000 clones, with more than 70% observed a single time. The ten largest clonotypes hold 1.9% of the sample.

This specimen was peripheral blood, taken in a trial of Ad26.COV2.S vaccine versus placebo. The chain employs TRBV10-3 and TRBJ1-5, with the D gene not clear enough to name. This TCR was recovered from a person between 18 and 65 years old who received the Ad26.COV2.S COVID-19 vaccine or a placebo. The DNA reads TGTGCCATCAGTGATGCTGAGGGCCAGCCCCAGCATTTT. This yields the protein CAISDAEGQPQHF.